This is a list of T cell receptor beta chains from one sample in a study of shared clonotypes between healthy human individuals. Produced via immunoSEQ multiplex PCR; TCRdb's table is partial and in-frame only. The repertoire holds about 2,200,000 clones, with around 93% as singletons. The sequenced material came from naive CD8+ T cells from PBMCs. These TCRs come from a man aged 18-30 years in good health. Some clones in this sample may be carry-over from other donors' samples. The CDR3 runs from the conserved cysteine through the conserved F or W. D genes are given only for firm matches. Expanded clones are given a class, and other clones once, few, many or no size at all.

j_call | d_call | clone_size | v_call | cdr3_aa | cdr3_nt
TRBJ2-7 | - | - | TRBV9 | CASSSGKSSYEQYF | TGTGCCAGCAGCTCCGGGAAGAGCTCCTACGAGCAGTACTTC
TRBJ2-7 | TRBD2 | - | TRBV13 | CASSLSGNEQYF | TGTGCCAGCAGCTTAAGCGGGAACGAGCAGTACTTC
TRBJ2-7 | - | - | TRBV5-4 | CASSPGSGGYEQYF | TGTGCCAGCAGTCCGGGGTCAGGCGGCTACGAGCAGTACTTC
TRBJ1-2 | TRBD1 | - | TRBV5-6 | CASSLSSGQNYGYTF | TGTGCCAGCAGCTTGTCTTCGGGACAGAACTATGGCTACACCTTC
TRBJ2-2 | - | - | TRBV7-9 | CASRPRGGSGELFF | TGTGCCAGCAGACCCAGGGGTGGGTCCGGGGAGCTGTTTTTT
TRBJ1-1 | TRBD1 | once | TRBV27 | CAGSLFPAGGTEAFF | TGTGCCGGCAGTTTATTCCCGGCAGGGGGCACTGAAGCTTTCTTT
TRBJ2-1 | TRBD2 | - | TRBV9 | CASSVAVAGGYNEQFF | TGTGCCAGCAGCGTAGCTGTAGCGGGAGGCTACAATGAGCAGTTCTTC
TRBJ2-7 | - | - | TRBV29-1 | CSVTGATSGPYEQYF | TGCAGCGTGACAGGGGCAACTAGCGGGCCTTACGAGCAGTACTTC
TRBJ2-1 | TRBD1 | - | TRBV12-5 | CASGSTRDSYNEQFF | TGTGCTAGTGGTTCGACTCGGGACAGCTACAATGAGCAGTTCTTC
TRBJ2-1 | - | once | TRBV7-2 | CASSWNTGLHLHNEQFF | TGTGCCAGCAGCTGGAACACGGGACTGCATCTCCACAATGAGCAGTTCTTC
TRBJ2-1 | - | once | TRBV27 | CASSLRVSGYNEQFF | TGTGCCAGCAGTTTAAGGGTTAGCGGATACAATGAGCAGTTCTTC
TRBJ2-1 | TRBD1 | - | TRBV27 | CASSLTGASGLEQFF | TGTGCCAGCAGTCTGACAGGGGCGTCGGGTCTTGAGCAGTTCTTC
TRBJ2-2 | TRBD2 | once | TRBV29-1 | CSAEGTGLAGDQTGELFF | TGCAGCGCTGAGGGGACAGGACTAGCGGGAGATCAGACCGGGGAGCTGTTTTTT
TRBJ1-2 | - | - | TRBV7-9 | CASSKGAGHMNDYTF | TGTGCCAGCAGCAAAGGCGCGGGACATATGAACGACTACACCTTC
TRBJ1-2 | - | - | TRBV19 | CASSTGTAYGYTF | TGTGCCAGTAGTACCGGGACGGCCTATGGCTACACCTTC
TRBJ1-2 | TRBD1 | once | TRBV7-9 | CASSLGDRFHGYTF | TGTGCCAGCAGCTTAGGGGACAGGTTTCATGGCTACACCTTC
TRBJ2-1 | - | - | TRBV4-3 | CASSQDRLAPNNEQFF | TGCGCCAGCAGCCAAGACAGGCTAGCGCCTAACAATGAGCAGTTCTTC
TRBJ2-3 | - | - | TRBV7-8 | CASSLGPGTDTQYF | TGTGCCAGCAGCTTAGGTCCGGGGACAGATACGCAGTATTTT
TRBJ2-4 | TRBD2 | - | TRBV7-2 | CASSPPGGSPYRNIQYF | TGTGCCAGCAGCCCCCCGGGCGGGAGCCCGTATCGGAACATTCAGTACTTC
TRBJ1-1 | - | - | TRBV27 | CASSSLEADTEAFF | TGTGCCAGCAGTTCTTTAGAGGCGGACACTGAAGCTTTCTTT
TRBJ2-1 | - | - | TRBV27 | CASSLDASFISEQFF | TGTGCCAGCAGTTTAGATGCTAGCTTCATCAGTGAGCAGTTCTTC
TRBJ2-3 | - | - | TRBV19 | CASSTDTASTDTQYF | TGTGCCAGTAGTACTGACACGGCTAGCACAGATACGCAGTATTTT
TRBJ2-7 | TRBD1 | - | TRBV4-1 | CASSHITATGDEQYF | TGCGCCAGCAGCCACATCACCGCAACAGGGGACGAGCAGTACTTC
TRBJ1-2 | TRBD1 | - | TRBV29-1 | CSVEDPRGGPGGRVDGYTF | TGCAGCGTTGAAGACCCCCGGGGGGGGCCAGGGGGCAGGGTGGATGGCTACACCTTC
TRBJ1-5 | - | - | TRBV28 | CASKVSENQPQHF | TGTGCCAGCAAGGTTTCGGAGAATCAGCCCCAGCATTTT
TRBJ2-1 | - | once | TRBV11-2 | CASSLLRGSSNEQFF | TGTGCCAGCAGCTTATTGCGGGGTTCCTCCAATGAGCAGTTCTTC
TRBJ1-1 | - | - | TRBV30 | CAWFRQIPFPGLEAFF | TGTGCCTGGTTTCGACAGATCCCCTTTCCAGGGCTTGAAGCTTTCTTT
TRBJ2-7 | - | - | TRBV7-9 | CAIQRPYEQYF | TGTGCCATCCAGAGACCCTACGAGCAGTACTTC
TRBJ2-2 | - | - | TRBV19 | CASSIVGPPTGELFF | TGTGCCAGTAGTATAGTGGGCCCACCAACCGGGGAGCTGTTTTTT
TRBJ2-7 | - | - | TRBV28 | CASSPVEETYEQYF | TGTGCCAGCAGCCCCGTCGAAGAGACTTACGAGCAGTACTTC
TRBJ2-6 | - | - | TRBV15 | CATSRTTGSWANVLTF | TGTGCCACCAGCAGAACTACCGGATCTTGGGCCAACGTCCTGACTTTC
TRBJ1-2 | TRBD1 | - | TRBV7-2 | CASSASGTEYINYGYTF | TGTGCCAGCAGCGCCTCCGGGACAGAGTATATTAACTATGGCTACACCTTC
TRBJ2-7 | - | - | TRBV18 | CASSPGGSYEQYF | TGTGCCAGCTCACCTGGCGGTTCCTACGAGCAGTACTTC
TRBJ2-7 | - | - | TRBV19 | CASSIAPGYEQYF | TGTGCCAGTAGTATAGCTCCTGGTTACGAGCAGTACTTC
TRBJ2-5 | - | - | TRBV13 | CASSLGRRQETQYF | TGTGCCAGCAGCTTGGGGCGCCGACAAGAGACCCAGTACTTC
TRBJ2-7 | TRBD2 | - | TRBV7-2 | CASSSPGTSGYEQYF | TGTGCCAGCAGCTCCCCCGGGACTAGCGGCTACGAGCAGTACTTC
TRBJ2-7 | - | - | TRBV6-6 | CASRPREFDEQYF | TGTGCCAGTAGACCCAGGGAGTTCGACGAGCAGTACTTC
TRBJ2-7 | - | - | TRBV7-2 | CASSLNGPYEQYF | TGTGCCAGCAGCTTAAATGGGCCCTACGAGCAGTACTTC
TRBJ2-1 | TRBD2 | - | TRBV5-1 | CASSLVASGISYNEQFF | TGCGCCAGCAGCTTGGTGGCTAGCGGAATCTCCTACAATGAGCAGTTCTTC
TRBJ2-1 | TRBD2 | - | TRBV9 | CASSVEEGGPGNEQFF | TGTGCCAGCAGCGTAGAGGAGGGAGGGCCTGGCAATGAGCAGTTCTTC
TRBJ2-5 | TRBD1 | - | TRBV9 | CASGAGDRGLETQYF | TGTGCCAGCGGCGCCGGGGACAGGGGGCTAGAGACCCAGTACTTC
TRBJ2-2 | TRBD2 | - | TRBV7-6 | CASSPGTSGSVANTGELFF | TGTGCCAGCAGCCCCGGGACTAGCGGGAGTGTAGCGAACACCGGGGAGCTGTTTTTT
TRBJ2-7 | TRBD2 | - | TRBV28 | CASRASGMYEQYF | TGTGCCAGCAGGGCTAGCGGGATGTACGAGCAGTACTTC
TRBJ1-1 | - | - | TRBV19 | CASIPTGGWGTEAFF | TGTGCCAGTATCCCCACGGGGGGATGGGGCACTGAAGCTTTCTTT
TRBJ2-1 | - | - | TRBV29-1 | CSVVEEYLYNEQFF | TGCAGCGTTGTTGAGGAATACTTATACAATGAGCAGTTCTTC
TRBJ2-7 | TRBD1 | - | TRBV9 | CASSGKPGTGFYEQYF | TGTGCCAGCAGCGGGAAACCCGGGACAGGGTTCTACGAGCAGTACTTC
TRBJ1-1 | - | - | TRBV11-2 | CASSQRANTEAFF | TGTGCCAGCAGCCAGAGGGCGAACACTGAAGCTTTCTTT
TRBJ2-7 | TRBD2 | - | TRBV13 | CASSFAGRALDEQYF | TGTGCCAGCAGCTTCGCCGGGAGGGCCCTTGACGAGCAGTACTTC
TRBJ2-1 | TRBD2 | - | TRBV27 | CASSSSSGTYNEQFF | TGTGCCAGCAGTTCTTCCAGCGGGACTTACAATGAGCAGTTCTTC
TRBJ2-1 | - | - | TRBV2 | CASSGRGGGNEQFF | TGTGCCAGCAGTGGCAGGGGGGGAGGAAATGAGCAGTTCTTC
TRBJ2-7 | - | - | TRBV7-9 | CASSFPTGFYEQYF | TGTGCCAGCAGCTTTCCCACAGGGTTCTACGAGCAGTACTTC
TRBJ2-3 | - | - | TRBV27 | CASSFRYREGTDTQYF | TGTGCCAGCAGTTTTCGCTACAGGGAGGGCACAGATACGCAGTATTTT
TRBJ1-1 | - | once | TRBV7-8 | CASSPPRGSHTEAFF | TGTGCCAGCAGCCCTCCACGGGGGTCTCACACTGAAGCTTTCTTT
TRBJ1-5 | TRBD1 | - | TRBV27 | CASSLSGTGNQPQHF | TGTGCCAGCAGTTTATCGGGGACAGGCAATCAGCCCCAGCATTTT
TRBJ1-5 | - | - | TRBV15 | CATSRDQTPGQPQHF | TGTGCCACCAGCAGAGATCAGACACCTGGGCAGCCCCAGCATTTT